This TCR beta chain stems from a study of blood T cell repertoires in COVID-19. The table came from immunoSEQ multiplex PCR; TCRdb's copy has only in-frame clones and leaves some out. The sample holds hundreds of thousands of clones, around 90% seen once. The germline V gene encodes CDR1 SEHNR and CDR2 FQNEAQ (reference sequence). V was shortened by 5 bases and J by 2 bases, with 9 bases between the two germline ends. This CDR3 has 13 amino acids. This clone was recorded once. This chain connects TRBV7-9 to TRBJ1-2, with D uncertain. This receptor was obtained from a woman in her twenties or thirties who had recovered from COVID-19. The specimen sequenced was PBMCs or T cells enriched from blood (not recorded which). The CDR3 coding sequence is TGTGCCAGCAGCCGGACTGACAACTATGGCTACACCTTC. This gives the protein CASSRTDNYGYTF.